Listed below are T cell receptor beta chains from one sample, sequenced in a study of blood T cell repertoires in COVID-19. Sequencing was performed with immunoSEQ multiplex PCR; in TCRdb, only in-frame clones are kept and a portion is missing. This table has 130,000 to 150,000 clones, about 83% appearing once. Sequencing used peripheral blood. These receptor sequences come from a woman between 40 and 55 years old with acute or convalescent COVID-19. The CDR3 runs from the conserved cysteine through the conserved F or W. The order of the fields is D gene, J gene, V gene, clone size, CDR3 DNA, CDR3 protein. D genes are given only for firm matches. Expanded clones are given a class, and other clones once, few, many or no size at all.

D gene: -; J gene: TRBJ1-6; V gene: TRBV5-1; clone size: -; CDR3 DNA: TGCGCCAGCAGCTTGGCCCGGAGATCTAATTCACCCCTCCACTTT; CDR3 protein: CASSLARRSNSPLHF
D gene: -; J gene: TRBJ2-7; V gene: TRBV28; clone size: once; CDR3 DNA: TGTGCCAGCAGCCGTACTACAGGGCCCTCCTACGAGCAGTACTTC; CDR3 protein: CASSRTTGPSYEQYF
D gene: -; J gene: TRBJ2-1; V gene: TRBV4-3; clone size: medium-sized; CDR3 DNA: TGCGCCAGCAGCCAAGCCAGGGTAGGGGAGCAGTTCTTC; CDR3 protein: CASSQARVGEQFF
D gene: -; J gene: TRBJ2-7; V gene: TRBV14; clone size: -; CDR3 DNA: TGTGCCAGCAGCCCGTCCGGGACAAGGGCCTACGAGCAGTACTTC; CDR3 protein: CASSPSGTRAYEQYF
D gene: TRBD2; J gene: TRBJ2-1; V gene: TRBV6-2/TRBV6-3; clone size: -; CDR3 DNA: TGTGCCAGCAGCAATGGACTAGCGGGGTACAATGAGCAGTTCTTC; CDR3 protein: CASSNGLAGYNEQFF
D gene: -; J gene: TRBJ1-2; V gene: TRBV3-1/TRBV3-2; clone size: -; CDR3 DNA: TGTGCCAGCAGCAGACACTCGCGCAGGGGAGATGGCTACACCTTC; CDR3 protein: CASSRHSRRGDGYTF
D gene: TRBD2; J gene: TRBJ2-2; V gene: TRBV9; clone size: -; CDR3 DNA: TGTGCCAGCAGCCCCAGACTAGCGGGAGGTTATAACACCGGGGAGCTGTTTTTT; CDR3 protein: CASSPRLAGGYNTGELFF
D gene: -; J gene: TRBJ1-3; V gene: TRBV2; clone size: -; CDR3 DNA: TGTGCCAGCAGTGAAGAACAGGTCCGTGCTGGAAACACCATATATTTT; CDR3 protein: CASSEEQVRAGNTIYF
D gene: -; J gene: TRBJ1-5; V gene: TRBV10-3; clone size: -; CDR3 DNA: TGTGCCATCAGTGAGTCTATACTACAGCCCCAGCATTTT; CDR3 protein: CAISESILQPQHF
D gene: TRBD2; J gene: TRBJ2-1; V gene: TRBV19; clone size: few; CDR3 DNA: TGTGCCAGTAGTATACTAGCGGGGCGGAATGAGCAGTTCTTC; CDR3 protein: CASSILAGRNEQFF
D gene: TRBD2; J gene: TRBJ2-3; V gene: TRBV14; clone size: -; CDR3 DNA: TGTGCCAGCAGCCAAACTAGCGGGGGGTTCACAGATACGCAGTATTTT; CDR3 protein: CASSQTSGGFTDTQYF
D gene: TRBD2; J gene: TRBJ2-7; V gene: TRBV9; clone size: -; CDR3 DNA: TGTGCCAGCAGCGCCCGAACTAGCGGGAGTATATACGAGCAGTACTTC; CDR3 protein: CASSARTSGSIYEQYF
D gene: TRBD2; J gene: TRBJ2-5; V gene: TRBV7-3; clone size: -; CDR3 DNA: TGTGCCAGCAGCCCTGGACTAGCGGATTTAGAGACCCAGTACTTC; CDR3 protein: CASSPGLADLETQYF
D gene: -; J gene: TRBJ1-1; V gene: TRBV14; clone size: -; CDR3 DNA: TGTGCCAGCAGCCGTCAGGTGAACACTGAAGCTTTCTTT; CDR3 protein: CASSRQVNTEAFF
D gene: TRBD1; J gene: TRBJ1-1; V gene: TRBV5-1; clone size: -; CDR3 DNA: TGCGCCAGCAGCTCCGACAGGGTAACCACTGAAGCTTTCTTT; CDR3 protein: CASSSDRVTTEAFF
D gene: TRBD2; J gene: TRBJ2-7; V gene: TRBV5-4; clone size: -; CDR3 DNA: TGTGCCAGCAGTTCGGCGGGGGGGAGGTACGAGCAGTACTTC; CDR3 protein: CASSSAGGRYEQYF
D gene: TRBD2; J gene: TRBJ2-2; V gene: TRBV27; clone size: -; CDR3 DNA: TGTGCCAGCAGTTTATCGAAGGGACTAGCGGGAGTACGTACCGGGGAGCTGTTTTTT; CDR3 protein: CASSLSKGLAGVRTGELFF
D gene: -; J gene: TRBJ1-2; V gene: TRBV6-5; clone size: -; CDR3 DNA: TGTGCCAGCAGTTACTCGAGGGTTTCTAACTATGGCTACACCTTC; CDR3 protein: CASSYSRVSNYGYTF
D gene: -; J gene: TRBJ1-3; V gene: TRBV7-2; clone size: -; CDR3 DNA: TGTGCCAGCAGCTCGTCAGGTCGCTCTGGAAACACCATATATTTT; CDR3 protein: CASSSSGRSGNTIYF
D gene: -; J gene: TRBJ1-4; V gene: TRBV3-1/TRBV3-2; clone size: -; CDR3 DNA: TGTGCCAGCAGCCAGGGGGCACACGAAAAACTGTTTTTT; CDR3 protein: CASSQGAHEKLFF
D gene: TRBD2; J gene: TRBJ2-7; V gene: TRBV28; clone size: -; CDR3 DNA: TGTGCCAGCAGTTCGCCTCGGGAGGGCAATTCCTACGAGCAGTACTTC; CDR3 protein: CASSSPREGNSYEQYF
D gene: TRBD1; J gene: TRBJ2-1; V gene: TRBV27; clone size: -; CDR3 DNA: TGTGCCAGCAGTTTACGGACAGGGATCTACAATGAGCAGTTCTTC; CDR3 protein: CASSLRTGIYNEQFF
D gene: TRBD2; J gene: TRBJ2-3; V gene: TRBV4-3; clone size: few; CDR3 DNA: TGCGCCAGCAGCCCCTCCGGGGGGGCGGCTCCAGATACGCAGTATTTT; CDR3 protein: CASSPSGGAAPDTQYF
D gene: TRBD2; J gene: TRBJ2-7; V gene: TRBV6-2/TRBV6-3; clone size: -; CDR3 DNA: TGTGCCAGCAGTTACTCCTCGGGAGCGGGGGGGCACGAGCAGTACTTC; CDR3 protein: CASSYSSGAGGHEQYF
D gene: -; J gene: TRBJ1-3; V gene: TRBV7-6; clone size: -; CDR3 DNA: TGTGCCAGCAGCTCCTCCTCTGGAAACACCATATATTTT; CDR3 protein: CASSSSSGNTIYF
D gene: -; J gene: TRBJ1-2; V gene: TRBV7-2; clone size: -; CDR3 DNA: TGTGCCAGCAGCCAGGCCCCGGTGGGGGGCTATGGCTACACCTTC; CDR3 protein: CASSQAPVGGYGYTF
D gene: TRBD2; J gene: TRBJ2-1; V gene: TRBV12-3/TRBV12-4; clone size: -; CDR3 DNA: TGTGCCAGCAGTCCTTTAGCGGGAGGGCCGGGGTTCTTC; CDR3 protein: CASSPLAGGPGFF
D gene: -; J gene: TRBJ1-2; V gene: TRBV9; clone size: once; CDR3 DNA: TGTGCCAGCAGCGTAGGTCAGGGTGGCTATGGCTACACCTTC; CDR3 protein: CASSVGQGGYGYTF
D gene: TRBD2; J gene: TRBJ2-2; V gene: TRBV4-3; clone size: -; CDR3 DNA: TGCGCCAGCAGCCAAGATTGGGGTGGGACTAGCGGGATCGACGGGGAGCTGTTTTTT; CDR3 protein: CASSQDWGGTSGIDGELFF
D gene: -; J gene: TRBJ2-7; V gene: TRBV5-5; clone size: -; CDR3 DNA: TGTGCCAGCAGCTTGAGTAGGGGCACCTCCTACGAGCAGTACTTC; CDR3 protein: CASSLSRGTSYEQYF
D gene: -; J gene: TRBJ1-5; V gene: TRBV4-1; clone size: -; CDR3 DNA: TGCGCCAGCAGCCAACCGGGGTCCCATCAGCCCCAGCATTTT; CDR3 protein: CASSQPGSHQPQHF
D gene: TRBD1; J gene: TRBJ2-2; V gene: TRBV10-3; clone size: once; CDR3 DNA: TGTGCCATCAGTGAGTCGAGGGGGCTAGGTTCTACCGGGGAGCTGTTTTTT; CDR3 protein: CAISESRGLGSTGELFF
D gene: -; J gene: TRBJ1-2; V gene: TRBV27; clone size: -; CDR3 DNA: TGTGCCAGCAGTTCCCTCCCGGCGGCTAGGTATGGCTACACCTTC; CDR3 protein: CASSSLPAARYGYTF
D gene: TRBD1; J gene: TRBJ2-6; V gene: TRBV5-5; clone size: -; CDR3 DNA: TGTGCCAGCAGCCGGGGACAGGCGTCCCTCTCTGGGGCCAACGTCCTGACTTTC; CDR3 protein: CASSRGQASLSGANVLTF
D gene: -; J gene: TRBJ2-5; V gene: TRBV5-1; clone size: -; CDR3 DNA: TGCGCCAGCAGCTTGGCGCAAGAGACCCAGTACTTC; CDR3 protein: CASSLAQETQYF
D gene: -; J gene: TRBJ1-4; V gene: TRBV5-6; clone size: -; CDR3 DNA: TGTGCCAGCAGCTTGGACAGCTTCAATGAAAAACTGTTTTTT; CDR3 protein: CASSLDSFNEKLFF
D gene: -; J gene: TRBJ1-6; V gene: TRBV25-1; clone size: -; CDR3 DNA: TGTGCCAGCAGTGTAGTCCCCTTCTCCTATAATTCACCCCTCCACTTT; CDR3 protein: CASSVVPFSYNSPLHF